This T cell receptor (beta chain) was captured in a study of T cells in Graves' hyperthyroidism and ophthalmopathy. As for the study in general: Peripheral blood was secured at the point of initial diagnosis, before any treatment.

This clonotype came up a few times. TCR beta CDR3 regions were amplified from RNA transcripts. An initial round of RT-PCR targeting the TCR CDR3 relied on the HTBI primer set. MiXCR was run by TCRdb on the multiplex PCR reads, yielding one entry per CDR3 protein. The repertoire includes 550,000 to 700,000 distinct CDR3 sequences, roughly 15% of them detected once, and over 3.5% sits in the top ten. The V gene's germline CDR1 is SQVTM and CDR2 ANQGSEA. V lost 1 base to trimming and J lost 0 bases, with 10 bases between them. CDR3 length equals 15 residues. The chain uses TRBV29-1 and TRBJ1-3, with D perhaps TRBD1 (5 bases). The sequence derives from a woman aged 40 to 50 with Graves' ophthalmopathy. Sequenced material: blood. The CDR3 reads CSVEGGGRSGNTIYF. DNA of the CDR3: TGCAGCGTTGAAGGGGGCGGTCGCTCTGGAAACACCATATATTTT.